Only a few counts were recorded for the clone carrying this T cell receptor beta chain. Its antigen is unidentified. This entry belongs to a study of T cells after yellow fever vaccination. Study-wide results and limits: Overlap between CD4 and CD8 compartments was detected for a small share of clonotypes. At approximately 95% for CD4 and 70% to 90% for CD8, most primary-vaccination clones showed up again after the booster.

Using its own MiXCR run on the 5' RACE reads, TCRdb lists one record per CDR3 protein. The table shows 500,000 to 650,000 distinct CDR3 sequences, with roughly an eighth occurring only once. The V end lost 4 bases, the J end lost 2 bases, and 11 bases lay between the germline ends. The germline gives CDR1 KGHDR, CDR2 SFDVKD. There are 15 residues in the CDR3. Sample: PBMCs, taken on the day of the yellow fever booster vaccination. The rearrangement joins TRBV24-1 to TRBJ1-5; possible D gene TRBD1, 5 bases. The origin of this receptor is a man aged 25-45 years who received the YFV17D yellow fever vaccine. CDR3 sequence reads: CATSEPGGGNQPQHF. The DNA for the CDR3 is TGTGCCACCAGTGAACCCGGGGGTGGCAATCAGCCCCAGCATTTT.